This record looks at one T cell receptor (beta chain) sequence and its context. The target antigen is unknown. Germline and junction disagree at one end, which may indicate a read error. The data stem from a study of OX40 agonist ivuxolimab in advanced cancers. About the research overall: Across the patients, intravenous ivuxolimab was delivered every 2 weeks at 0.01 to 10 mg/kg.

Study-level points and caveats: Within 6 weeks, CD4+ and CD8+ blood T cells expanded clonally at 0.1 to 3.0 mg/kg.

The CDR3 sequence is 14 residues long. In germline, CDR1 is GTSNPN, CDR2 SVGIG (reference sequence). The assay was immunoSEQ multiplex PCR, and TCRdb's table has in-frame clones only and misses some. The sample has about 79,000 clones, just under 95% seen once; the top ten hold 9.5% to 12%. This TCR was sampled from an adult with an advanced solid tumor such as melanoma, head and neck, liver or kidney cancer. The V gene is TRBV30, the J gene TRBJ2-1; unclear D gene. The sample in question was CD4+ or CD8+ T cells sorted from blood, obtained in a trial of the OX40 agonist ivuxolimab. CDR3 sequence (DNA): TGTGCCTGGAGTCCCTCATCCACGGCTGGCGAAGGGCTCTTC. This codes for CAWSPSSTAGEGLF.